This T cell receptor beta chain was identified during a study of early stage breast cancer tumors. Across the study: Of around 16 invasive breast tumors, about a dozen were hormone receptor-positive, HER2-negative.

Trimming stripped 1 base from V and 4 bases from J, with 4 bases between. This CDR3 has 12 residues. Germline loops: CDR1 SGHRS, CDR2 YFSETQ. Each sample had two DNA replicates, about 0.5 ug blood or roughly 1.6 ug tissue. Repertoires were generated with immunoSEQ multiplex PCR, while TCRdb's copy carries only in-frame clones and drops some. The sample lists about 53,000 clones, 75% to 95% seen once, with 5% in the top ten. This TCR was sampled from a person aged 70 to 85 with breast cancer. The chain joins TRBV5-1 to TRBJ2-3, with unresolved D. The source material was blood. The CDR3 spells CASSLTADTQYF. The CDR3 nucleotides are TGCGCCAGCAGCTTGACGGCAGATACGCAGTATTTT.